This T cell receptor beta chain stems from a study of monozygotic twins with inflammatory bowel disease (dated by TCRdb to between 2017 and 2020). About the full investigation: A total of some 28 monozygotic twin pairs were included in the full study, comprising nine German pairs (four IBD-concordant, five IBD-discordant) and 19 IBD-discordant Danish pairs. The search for disease-associated traits relied mainly on comparing, within discordant pairs, IBD patients with their genetically identical healthy co-twins. Each individual had, on average, about 151 000 unique TCRalpha sequences and 181 000 unique TCRbeta sequences available for analysis.

Comment on this clonotype: The clone's antigen remains unknown.

From each donor, a roughly 2.6 ml peripheral blood sample was collected into PAXgene tubes and stored at -80 degrees C. Without T cell sorting, total RNA was isolated from whole blood using the PAXgene blood miRNA kit on an automated QIAcube. Peripheral blood from monozygotic twin pairs, either concordant or discordant for inflammatory bowel disease, underwent deep TCRalpha and TCRbeta repertoire profiling that used unique molecular barcoding. Smoking habits were recorded for all twin pairs, with individuals classified as current, former or never smokers. Overall results and qualifications from the work: A decrease in TCRbeta repertoire diversity, as measured by inverse Simpson index, was observed in IBD patients compared with their healthy co-twins. Compared with healthy twins, IBD patients shared fewer clonotypes with other individuals, and the difference was most pronounced in patients with signs of disease activity. Because patients were on differing immunosuppressive treatments, the repertoires may have picked up extra background noise and inter-individual variability. Distinction between different T cell subtypes could not be achieved in the analysis. Repertoire similarity did not differ between concordant and discordant twins, possibly due to limited statistical power. The results gave no support for a single strong signal or clonotype linked to IBD.

Libraries were built with 5' RACE. Each TCR library was prepared from about 4,000 ng of total RNA. For each sample, cDNA synthesis was carried out in eight separate reactions using SMARTScribe reverse transcriptase. During cDNA synthesis, template switching introduced unique molecular identifiers that contained a 6-nucleotide sample barcode. Amplification of TCRalpha and TCRbeta cDNA involved two nested PCRs of approximately 16 and 9 cycles, and each PCR was followed by bead purification. Before amplification, the cDNA was treated with uracil DNA-glycosylase and purified using the QIAquick PCR purification kit. In the second PCR, Illumina TruSeq-compatible adapters and sample-specific barcodes were added. Library quality and concentration were assessed using TapeStation and Qubit, and roughly 5 ng of each library was pooled. Sequencing of pooled libraries was carried out on an Illumina HiSeq2500 single-index Rapid Run using 2 x 100 bp reads and custom sequencing primers. As for how the authors treated the data: MiGEC version 1.2.6 was used for UMI-based consensus assembly, which corrected PCR and sequencing errors. MiXCR version 2.1.1 was used for V(D)J alignment, clonotype assembly and CDR3 extraction. Gene usage, clonotype sharing and MAIT/NKT TCR abundance were normalised by analysing the top 1000, 10 000 and 20 000 clonotypes per sample. Diversity was computed as the inverse Simpson index with the vegan R package after downsampling to 27 000 UMIs. Paired Mann-Whitney U tests on discordant twin pairs were used, with Benjamini-Hochberg multiple-testing correction. Each entry corresponds to one CDR3 protein sequence from reads that TCRdb reprocessed, and DNA is not given. The V and J calls, along with clone size, are taken from TCRdb and not from the paper's own processing. The sample's own table lists 150,000 to 200,000 distinct CDR3 sequences. The ten largest account for 2.8% of the sample.

The CDR3 measures 13 amino acids from cysteine to phenylalanine. DNA was not recorded. The germline V gene specifies SGHRS as CDR1 and YFSETQ as CDR2. Recombination linked TRBV5-1 to TRBJ2-7; TCRdb's D call of TRBD1 is untestable without DNA. This clonotype was obtained from a human donor with ulcerative colitis or Crohn's disease, or a healthy co-twin of an affected twin (not recorded which). The specimen was blood. The CDR3 region has the sequence CASSSRPGAEQYF.